The subject of this entry is one T cell receptor beta chain. Its antigen is currently unknown. A much larger clone lies one base from this, so it may be a read error. The sample belongs to a study of T cells after yellow fever vaccination. Across the study: In the case of low-cell-number fractions, SMART-Seq v4 Ultra Low Input was used for preparation.

A 5'RACE template-switching step, the method used to make TCR cDNA, added a universal primer site and UMIs. TCRdb reprocessed the 5' RACE reads with MiXCR, giving one entry per CDR3 protein. In the table there are around 530,000 distinct CDR3 sequences, 17% of which are singletons. Germline values: CDR1 SGHTA, CDR2 FQGTGA. The CDR3 sequence is 15 residues long. Trimming took 3 bases from V and 10 from J; bases not matched to a gene: 4. Study findings and constraints: Some clonotypes were seen in both the CD4 and the CD8 compartments. These made up a small share and likely arose from convergent recombination. Booster sampling recovered most clones from primary vaccination (96% CD4, just over 85% CD8).

The sample consisted of PBMCs, taken 5 to 6 days after the first yellow fever vaccination. This clonotype was obtained from a young man who received the YFV17D yellow fever vaccine. V and J are TRBV7-3 and TRBJ2-1; TRBD2 matches at 15 bases. The CDR3 DNA reads as TGTGCCAGCAGCTTGGGACTAGCGGGGGGCGGGGAGCAGTTCTTC. Encoded protein: CASSLGLAGGGEQFF. The full variable domain, in which reference TRBV7-3 and TRBJ2-1 provide the parts outside the CDR3, is GAGVSQTPSNKVTEKGKYVELRCDPISGHTALYWYRQSLGQGPEFLIYFQGTGAADDSGLPNDRFFAVRPEGSVSTLKIQRTERGDSAVYLCASSLGLAGGGEQFFGPGTRLTVL.